This is a list of T cell receptor beta chains from one sample in a study of blood T cell repertoires in COVID-19. Produced via immunoSEQ multiplex PCR; TCRdb's table is partial and in-frame only. Here the sample spans 75,000 to 100,000 clones, around 85% being singletons. The source material was peripheral blood. The receptors stem from a woman older than 75 with acute or convalescent COVID-19. Both conserved end residues are part of each CDR3. Fields, in order: V gene, J gene, clone size, D gene, CDR3 protein, CDR3 DNA. The D gene is left open where the match is weak. The size of a clone is reported for some rows only, either as once, few or many, or as a class for expanded clones.

v_gene: TRBV5-1; j_gene: TRBJ2-5; abundance: -; d_gene: TRBD1; CDR3aa: CASSPKGAGGQETQYF; CDR3nt: TGCGCCAGCAGCCCCAAGGGGGCTGGGGGCCAAGAGACCCAGTACTTC
v_gene: TRBV6-5; j_gene: TRBJ2-5; abundance: -; d_gene: TRBD2; CDR3aa: CASISAGGPWETQYF; CDR3nt: TGTGCCAGCATATCAGCGGGGGGGCCGTGGGAGACCCAGTACTTC
v_gene: TRBV7-9; j_gene: TRBJ2-7; abundance: -; d_gene: TRBD1; CDR3aa: CASSLGQATYEQYF; CDR3nt: TGTGCCAGCAGCTTGGGACAGGCCACCTACGAGCAGTACTTC
v_gene: TRBV15; j_gene: TRBJ2-5; abundance: few; d_gene: -; CDR3aa: CATSRDSGTQYF; CDR3nt: TGTGCCACCAGCAGAGACAGCGGGACCCAGTACTTC
v_gene: TRBV5-1; j_gene: TRBJ2-5; abundance: once; d_gene: TRBD1; CDR3aa: CASSLGGQGEWETQYF; CDR3nt: TGCGCCAGCAGCTTGGGTGGACAGGGGGAGTGGGAGACCCAGTACTTC
v_gene: TRBV4-3; j_gene: TRBJ2-1; abundance: -; d_gene: TRBD1; CDR3aa: CASSYGTGLNEQFF; CDR3nt: TGCGCCAGCAGCTACGGGACAGGGCTCAATGAGCAGTTCTTC
v_gene: TRBV6-4; j_gene: TRBJ2-1; abundance: -; d_gene: -; CDR3aa: CASSSTDRYNEQFF; CDR3nt: TGTGCCAGCAGCTCCACTGACAGATACAATGAGCAGTTCTTC
v_gene: TRBV4-3; j_gene: TRBJ2-5; abundance: -; d_gene: TRBD2; CDR3aa: CASSQDWRTSGAQETQYF; CDR3nt: TGCGCCAGCAGCCAAGATTGGCGGACTAGCGGGGCCCAAGAGACCCAGTACTTC
v_gene: TRBV5-6; j_gene: TRBJ2-2; abundance: -; d_gene: TRBD1; CDR3aa: CASSPGQSGELFF; CDR3nt: TGTGCCAGCAGCCCGGGACAGTCCGGGGAGCTGTTTTTT
v_gene: TRBV28; j_gene: TRBJ2-1; abundance: -; d_gene: -; CDR3aa: CASSPRVSYNEQFF; CDR3nt: TGTGCCAGCAGTCCGAGGGTCTCCTACAATGAGCAGTTCTTC
v_gene: TRBV7-9; j_gene: TRBJ2-3; abundance: -; d_gene: -; CDR3aa: CASSSTRGDTQYF; CDR3nt: TGTGCCAGCAGCTCCACTCGGGGAGATACGCAGTATTTT
v_gene: TRBV24-1; j_gene: TRBJ1-6; abundance: -; d_gene: TRBD1; CDR3aa: CATSDIGDSPKNSPLHF; CDR3nt: TGTGCCACCAGTGACATAGGGGACAGTCCAAAAAATTCACCCCTCCACTTT
v_gene: TRBV24-1; j_gene: TRBJ2-3; abundance: -; d_gene: TRBD1; CDR3aa: CATSESGTGGAGTDTQYF; CDR3nt: TGTGCCACCAGTGAATCCGGGACAGGGGGAGCGGGCACAGATACGCAGTATTTT
v_gene: TRBV4-2; j_gene: TRBJ1-5; abundance: -; d_gene: -; CDR3aa: CASSQDWNKGGQPQHF; CDR3nt: TGTGCCAGCAGCCAAGATTGGAATAAAGGGGGTCAGCCCCAGCATTTT
v_gene: TRBV5-6; j_gene: TRBJ1-4; abundance: -; d_gene: TRBD1; CDR3aa: CASSGWTGGGEKLFF; CDR3nt: TGTGCCAGCAGCGGCTGGACAGGGGGCGGTGAAAAACTGTTTTTT
v_gene: TRBV9; j_gene: TRBJ1-4; abundance: -; d_gene: TRBD1; CDR3aa: CASSPRTGGKNEKLFF; CDR3nt: TGTGCCAGCAGCCCTAGGACAGGAGGAAAGAATGAAAAACTGTTTTTT
v_gene: TRBV5-1; j_gene: TRBJ1-1; abundance: once; d_gene: -; CDR3aa: CASSLTFLNTEAFF; CDR3nt: TGCGCCAGCAGCCTAACCTTTTTGAACACTGAAGCTTTCTTT
v_gene: TRBV25-1; j_gene: TRBJ1-2; abundance: -; d_gene: TRBD1; CDR3aa: CASSTRQGGYTF; CDR3nt: TGTGCCAGCAGTACTAGACAGGGCGGCTACACCTTC
v_gene: TRBV19; j_gene: TRBJ1-6; abundance: once; d_gene: TRBD1; CDR3aa: CASSRDRDNSPLHF; CDR3nt: TGTGCCAGTAGTAGGGACAGAGATAATTCACCCCTCCACTTT
v_gene: TRBV19; j_gene: TRBJ2-1; abundance: -; d_gene: TRBD1; CDR3aa: CASRDRGTDEQFF; CDR3nt: TGTGCCAGCCGGGACAGGGGAACGGATGAGCAGTTCTTC
v_gene: TRBV2; j_gene: TRBJ1-5; abundance: -; d_gene: TRBD1; CDR3aa: CASFKPKTGDSNQPQHF; CDR3nt: TGTGCCAGCTTTAAGCCCAAGACAGGGGATAGCAATCAGCCCCAGCATTTT
v_gene: TRBV3-1/TRBV3-2; j_gene: TRBJ1-2; abundance: -; d_gene: -; CDR3aa: CASSQDLAYGYTF; CDR3nt: TGTGCCAGCAGCCAAGATTTGGCCTATGGCTACACCTTC
v_gene: TRBV6-5; j_gene: TRBJ2-5; abundance: -; d_gene: -; CDR3aa: CASRGAAETQYF; CDR3nt: TGTGCCAGCAGGGGCGCCGCGGAGACCCAGTACTTC
v_gene: TRBV3-1/TRBV3-2; j_gene: TRBJ1-3; abundance: -; d_gene: TRBD1; CDR3aa: CASSPETGNTIYF; CDR3nt: TGTGCCAGCAGCCCGGAGACAGGGAACACCATATATTTT
v_gene: TRBV28; j_gene: TRBJ1-6; abundance: -; d_gene: -; CDR3aa: CASSSDTGSSYNSPLHF; CDR3nt: TGTGCCAGCAGTTCGGATACAGGGAGCTCCTATAATTCACCCCTCCACTTT
v_gene: TRBV3-1/TRBV3-2; j_gene: TRBJ2-5; abundance: -; d_gene: -; CDR3aa: CASSQDLTARETQYF; CDR3nt: TGTGCCAGCAGCCAAGATCTGACGGCTAGGGAGACCCAGTACTTC
v_gene: TRBV5-6; j_gene: TRBJ2-7; abundance: -; d_gene: TRBD1; CDR3aa: CASSSGTGGRPYEQYF; CDR3nt: TGTGCCAGCAGCTCCGGGACAGGGGGTCGTCCCTACGAGCAGTACTTC
v_gene: TRBV10-3; j_gene: TRBJ1-2; abundance: few; d_gene: TRBD1; CDR3aa: CAISDLGQGAHGYTF; CDR3nt: TGTGCCATCAGTGACCTCGGTCAGGGGGCGCATGGCTACACCTTC
v_gene: TRBV7-9; j_gene: TRBJ1-2; abundance: -; d_gene: -; CDR3aa: CASTGTSTNYGYTF; CDR3nt: TGTGCCAGCACCGGGACAAGTACTAACTATGGCTACACCTTC
v_gene: TRBV2; j_gene: TRBJ1-6; abundance: -; d_gene: TRBD1; CDR3aa: CASSGTGGSPLHF; CDR3nt: TGTGCCAGCAGTGGGACAGGGGGCTCACCCCTCCACTTT
v_gene: TRBV10-3; j_gene: TRBJ1-3; abundance: few; d_gene: TRBD1; CDR3aa: CAIRDSSGNTIYF; CDR3nt: TGTGCCATCCGGGACAGCTCTGGAAACACCATATATTTT